This TCR beta chain was profiled in a study of OX40 agonist ivuxolimab in advanced cancers. This clone appeared a few times. Sequenced by immunoSEQ multiplex PCR; TCRdb stores in-frame clones only, minus some. The table shows approximately 90,000 clones, with roughly 90% occurring only once. Germline V gene lookup returns CDR1 SGHKS and CDR2 YYEKEE (reference sequence). This CDR3 has 13 amino acids. V lost 3 bases, J lost 1 base, and 7 bases lay in between. The sequences come from CD4+ or CD8+ T cells sorted from blood, collected in a trial of the OX40 agonist ivuxolimab. The chain carries TRBV5-5 and TRBJ1-1; D is ambiguous. This clonotype originated in an adult with an advanced solid tumor such as melanoma, head and neck, liver or kidney cancer. The CDR3 region is CASSSHRNTEAFF. The CDR3 coding sequence is TGTGCCAGCAGCTCCCACAGGAACACTGAAGCTTTCTTT.